A selection of T cell receptor beta chains follows, all from one sample in a study of T cell responses to AZD1222 COVID-19 vaccine. Here immunoSEQ multiplex PCR was the method, and the copy in TCRdb shows in-frame clones only, minus some. The sample has 70,000 to 95,000 clones, approximately 88% seen once; the top ten hold approximately 4.5%. The material sequenced was peripheral blood, taken on day 0 of MenACWY control vaccination. The receptors were sampled from an adult in good health. Both conserved end residues are trimmed from each CDR3.

V gene: TRBV28
J gene: TRBJ2-7
CDR3 protein: ASSLLAGFDEQY

V gene: TRBV19
J gene: TRBJ2-7
CDR3 protein: ASSGTSGDEQY

V gene: TRBV7-6
J gene: TRBJ1-1
CDR3 protein: ASSLVTVTDMNTEAF

V gene: TRBV28
J gene: TRBJ1-2
CDR3 protein: ASSSPGNNYGYT

V gene: TRBV10-3
J gene: TRBJ1-2
CDR3 protein: AISESGGNYGYT

V gene: TRBV27
J gene: TRBJ1-6
CDR3 protein: ASSLDRQTPNSPLH

V gene: TRBV28
J gene: TRBJ2-1
CDR3 protein: ASSLWEGPYNEQF

V gene: TRBV7-2
J gene: TRBJ2-2
CDR3 protein: ASSLGGATGELF

V gene: TRBV11-2
J gene: TRBJ2-2
CDR3 protein: ASSLELVSSANTGELF

V gene: TRBV7-9
J gene: TRBJ1-5
CDR3 protein: ASSFEGGNQPQH

V gene: TRBV25-1
J gene: TRBJ2-1
CDR3 protein: ASRRGSSYNEQF

V gene: TRBV29-1
J gene: TRBJ2-1
CDR3 protein: SGLDVRLYNEQF

V gene: TRBV7-2
J gene: TRBJ2-3
CDR3 protein: ASSLAGGTDTQY

V gene: TRBV19
J gene: TRBJ2-7
CDR3 protein: ASSMTAGANSYEQY

V gene: TRBV9
J gene: TRBJ2-7
CDR3 protein: ASSVRHGYEQY

V gene: TRBV28
J gene: TRBJ1-4
CDR3 protein: ASRYGHPNEKLF

V gene: TRBV6-1
J gene: TRBJ1-1
CDR3 protein: ASSERQENTEAF

V gene: TRBV3-1/TRBV3-2
J gene: TRBJ2-5
CDR3 protein: ASSQARIVVGETQY

V gene: TRBV6-6
J gene: TRBJ1-4
CDR3 protein: ASSNRNEKLF

V gene: TRBV19
J gene: TRBJ2-1
CDR3 protein: ASSGLLAFEQF

V gene: TRBV18
J gene: TRBJ2-5
CDR3 protein: ASSQLERAGQETQY

V gene: TRBV19
J gene: TRBJ1-5
CDR3 protein: ASTEGGSNQPQH

V gene: TRBV15
J gene: TRBJ2-5
CDR3 protein: ATTPGTAQETQY

V gene: TRBV7-2
J gene: TRBJ2-2
CDR3 protein: ASSLVPRGVLLTGELF

V gene: TRBV16
J gene: TRBJ1-5
CDR3 protein: ASSSGQASNQPQH

V gene: TRBV27
J gene: TRBJ1-5
CDR3 protein: ASSFQGGNQPQH

V gene: TRBV7-2
J gene: TRBJ2-7
CDR3 protein: ASSWGQGAYEQY

V gene: TRBV6-5
J gene: TRBJ2-6
CDR3 protein: ASSYGGGWEANVLT

V gene: TRBV28
J gene: TRBJ1-5
CDR3 protein: ASSLQYRGNQPQH

V gene: TRBV10-3
J gene: TRBJ1-2
CDR3 protein: AIRGQGEDGYT

V gene: TRBV18
J gene: TRBJ1-1
CDR3 protein: ASSPRERDMAF

V gene: TRBV9
J gene: TRBJ1-1
CDR3 protein: ASSVDGRGNTEAF

V gene: TRBV9
J gene: TRBJ1-3
CDR3 protein: ASSEGAIGNTIY

V gene: TRBV9
J gene: TRBJ2-7
CDR3 protein: ASSVEQGPYEQY

V gene: TRBV7-2
J gene: TRBJ1-2
CDR3 protein: ASSLARQGVGGYT

V gene: TRBV24-1
J gene: TRBJ2-2
CDR3 protein: ATSDFPRGELF

V gene: TRBV19
J gene: TRBJ2-7
CDR3 protein: ASSFSGTASSYEQY

V gene: TRBV28
J gene: TRBJ1-5
CDR3 protein: ASSHQGQGGQPQH

V gene: TRBV25-1
J gene: TRBJ1-3
CDR3 protein: ASSGTGNTIY

V gene: TRBV29-1
J gene: TRBJ2-5
CDR3 protein: SSRTQGETQY

V gene: TRBV5-1
J gene: TRBJ2-1
CDR3 protein: ASSLPPRGMDEQF

V gene: TRBV2
J gene: TRBJ1-1
CDR3 protein: ASSELGTGGTEAF

V gene: TRBV7-3
J gene: TRBJ2-2
CDR3 protein: ASSFSSGLNTGELF

V gene: TRBV15
J gene: TRBJ2-2
CDR3 protein: ATSRAGGQHGELF

V gene: TRBV18
J gene: TRBJ1-2
CDR3 protein: ASSPRDRSPYGYT

V gene: TRBV9
J gene: TRBJ2-3
CDR3 protein: ASSAKAGTYDTQY

V gene: TRBV7-3
J gene: TRBJ2-1
CDR3 protein: ASSLIGTSGSSYNEQF

V gene: TRBV10-2
J gene: TRBJ2-7
CDR3 protein: ASTFSSTSASSYEQY